This T cell receptor beta chain stems from a study of T cells in Graves' hyperthyroidism and ophthalmopathy. Stable disease denoted Graves' hyperthyroidism without ophthalmopathy progression within 18 months. Regarding the study as a whole: Appearing also in blood were most of the thyroid clonotypes expanded above 0.001. Stable hyperthyroidism and ophthalmopathy were separated using 13 V-J signatures.

Using RNA transcripts as the source, TCR beta CDR3 regions were amplified. Using the HTBI primer set, a first-round RT-PCR was run on the TCR CDR3. TCRdb reprocessed the multiplex PCR reads via MiXCR and lists one record per CDR3 protein. The repertoire holds 550,000 to 600,000 distinct CDR3 sequences, with approximately 15% as singletons. This CDR3 comprises 15 residues. Between the trimmed V and J ends, which lost 2 bases and 5 bases, there was a span of 15 bases. Germline lookup yields CDR1 MNHEY and CDR2 SMNVEV (reference sequence). This clonotype has a count of ten or more. What it recognizes is unknown.

J is TRBJ1-1 and V is TRBV27; the D gene is possibly TRBD1 (5 bases). The receptor was derived from a woman younger than 30 with Graves' hyperthyroidism. Material for sequencing was blood. This CDR3 reads CASSLGPLGRTEAFF. The CDR3 DNA is TGTGCCAGCAGTTTAGGCCCCCTGGGGCGGACTGAAGCTTTCTTT.